These 32 T cell receptor beta chains share one sample of origin, sequenced in a study of cytotoxic CD8 clonotypes in ibrutinib-treated CLL (dated by TCRdb to the early 2020s). Libraries were prepared through the immunoSEQ multiplex PCR assay. What TCRdb holds here is the immuneACCESS table cut down to in-frame rearrangements. Part of the clones is not present; checked against another copy, under half of the missing clones reflect an unresolved V gene, and the others are unexplained. This sample is represented by 300,000 to 400,000 clones; 60% to 80% of them were singletons. Of the sample, just under 6.5% falls within the top ten clones. The source was PBMCs, collected after 36 months of ibrutinib treatment. The source of these receptors is a human donor with chronic lymphocytic leukemia.

This chain uses TRBV15 with TRBJ1-1; no clear D. Deletions cut 1 base from V and 5 bases from J, with 11 bases between. In germline, CDR1 is LNHNV, CDR2 YYDKDF (reference sequence). The CDR3 totals 14 residues. Here the CDR3 DNA reads TGTGCCACCAGCAGAGGGGGTAAGGGAACTGAAGCTTTCTTT. Its protein is CATSRGGKGTEAFF.

This clone was recorded a few times. The rearrangement uses TRBV29-1 and TRBJ2-7; D might be TRBD2 (5 bases). The CDR3 contains 17 residues. The V end lost 3 bases, the J end lost 1 base, and 22 bases lay between the germline ends. Germline CDR1 reads SQVTM; CDR2 reads ANQGSEA. CDR3 sequence reads: CSVEEAHPGLGSYEQYF. CDR3 bases: TGCAGCGTTGAGGAGGCTCACCCTGGACTGGGATCCTACGAGCAGTACTTC.

This clone appeared a few times. The rearrangement links TRBV7-9 to TRBJ1-2, with a weak D call TRBD1 (5 bases). V lost 1 base and J 6 bases, leaving 9 bases between the germline ends. CDR1 is SEHNR, CDR2 FQNEAQ, per germline (reference sequence). The CDR3 extends over 13 amino acids. The CDR3 here is CASSLGRVDGYTF. CDR3 bases: TGTGCCAGCAGCTTAGGCAGGGTAGATGGCTACACCTTC.

This rearrangement joins TRBV7-9 to TRBJ2-1; TRBD2 aligns across 10 bases. The CDR3 has 16 residues. Trimming took 4 bases from V and 6 from J; bases not matched to a gene: 9. Germline V gives CDR1 SEHNR, CDR2 FQNEAQ (reference sequence). The CDR3 nucleotides read TGTGCCAGCAGCTACTTAGCGGGGGGCCTTTCCAATGAGCAGTTCTTC. It is translated as CASSYLAGGLSNEQFF.

This sequence joins TRBV11-1 and TRBJ1-1, with no clear D. The CDR3 length is 12 residues. V shed 4 bases and J shed 1 base, with 4 bases lying between them. Germline loops: CDR1 SGHAT, CDR2 FQDESV (reference sequence). CDR3 in DNA: TGTGCCAGCAGCTCAAAGAACACTGAAGCTTTCTTT. Amino acids: CASSSKNTEAFF.

This chain joins TRBV20-1 and TRBJ2-1; D remains unclear. Germline CDR1 DFQATT, CDR2 SNEGSKA (reference sequence). The CDR3 has 11 residues. Deletions cut 8 bases from V and 9 bases from J, with 14 bases between. The CDR3 coding sequence is TGCAGTTCAAGATCTACAATTGAGCAGTTCTTC. This gives the protein CSSRSTIEQFF.

The rearrangement joins TRBV28 to TRBJ2-1, with D perhaps matching TRBD1 (5 bases). The V gene lost 5 bases and the J gene lost 4 bases, with 15 bases spanning the gap. This CDR3 has 15 amino acids. In germline, CDR1 is MDHEN, CDR2 SYDVKM. The CDR3: CASSPAQDKYNEQFF. In DNA form, the CDR3 reads TGTGCCAGCAGTCCCGCCCAGGACAAATACAATGAGCAGTTCTTC.

This chain links TRBV7-2 with TRBJ2-5, with D tentatively TRBD2 (7 bases). Germline V CDR1 and CDR2: SGHTA, FQGNSA. The CDR3 runs to 18 residues. Trimming shortened V by 7 bases and J by 7 bases, and 31 bases separated the two germline ends. The CDR3 sequence is CASNSGVVRRGPLGTQYF. The CDR3 DNA reads as TGTGCCAGCAACTCCGGGGTGGTGAGGCGGGGGCCCCTTGGGACCCAGTACTTC. Complete variable domain (other parts from reference TRBV7-2 and TRBJ2-5): GAGVSQSPSNKVTEKGKDVELRCDPISGHTALYWYRQSLGQGLEFLIYFQGNSAPDKSGLPSDRFSAERTGGSVSTLTIQRTQQEDSAVYLCASNSGVVRRGPLGTQYFGPGTRLLVL.

The chain links TRBV5-4 to TRBJ1-4; D possibly corresponds to TRBD1 (5 bases). The CDR3 runs 17 residues. V shed 4 bases and J shed 8 bases, with 24 bases lying between them. CDR1 SGHNT and CDR2 YYREEE come from the germline V gene (reference sequence). The CDR3 sequence: CASSGKWGLDVREKLFF. Here the CDR3 DNA reads TGTGCCAGCAGCGGAAAATGGGGGTTGGACGTTCGCGAAAAACTGTTTTTT. Together with reference TRBV5-4 and TRBJ1-4, the CDR3 gives the full variable domain: ETGVTQSPTHLIKTRGQQVTLRCSSQSGHNTVSWYQQALGQGPQFIFQYYREEENGRGNFPPRFSGLQFPNYSSELNVNALELDDSALYLCASSGKWGLDVREKLFFGSGTQLSVL.

The chain uses TRBV9 and TRBJ2-3, with 7 bases lining up with TRBD1. Trimming took 4 bases from V and 2 from J; bases not matched to a gene: 7. This CDR3 comprises 15 residues. CDR1 and CDR2 (germline): SGDLS, YYNGEE. The CDR3 loop reads CASSFRQGDTDTQYF. DNA for the CDR3: TGTGCCAGCAGCTTCCGACAGGGAGACACAGATACGCAGTATTTT.

CDR3 DNA: TGCGCCAGCAGTCAGGACAGGGGGCCGAGGGAGACCCAGTACTTC. Translating it yields CASSQDRGPRETQYF. This chain connects TRBV23-1 to TRBJ2-5; 11 bases map to TRBD1. TRBV23-1 is assigned to the ORF class and has an uncertain function. V lost 3 bases, J lost 5 bases, and 5 bases stayed unmatched. The CDR3 is 15 amino acids.

This clone came up a few times. The chain links TRBV7-2 to TRBJ2-7, with D perhaps TRBD2 (6 bases). The CDR3 has 18 amino acids. V gave up 5 bases and J gave up 2 bases, with 25 bases separating them. The germline V gene encodes CDR1 SGHTA and CDR2 FQGNSA. CDR3 loop: CASSIGGAGFLTTYEQYF. The CDR3 DNA sequence: TGTGCCAGCAGCATAGGCGGGGCAGGGTTTCTCACTACCTACGAGCAGTACTTC.

The gene calls are TRBV12-5 and TRBJ2-5; tentative D call: TRBD2 (6 bases). The CDR3 covers 12 residues. CDR1 and CDR2 (germline): LGHNT, FRNRAP. The V end was cut by 7 bases, the J end by 5 bases, with 11 bases between. CDR3 protein: CASAGGRETQYF. The CDR3 region has the DNA TGTGCTAGTGCCGGGGGTCGGGAGACCCAGTACTTC.

This clone occurred a few times. This sequence joins TRBV5-1 and TRBJ2-7; the match to TRBD1 covers 9 bases. CDR1 is SGHRS and CDR2 is YFSETQ in the germline V gene. The J segment lost 5 bases and the V segment lost 4 bases, leaving 7 bases of the junction unmatched. This CDR3 is built from 14 residues. Here the CDR3 reads CASSRTGVADEQYF. The CDR3 coding sequence is TGCGCCAGCAGCCGGACAGGGGTAGCTGACGAGCAGTACTTC.

The rearrangement links TRBV7-2 to TRBJ1-4; maybe TRBD1 (6 bases). The V gene's germline CDR1 is SGHTA and CDR2 FQGNSA. V was clipped by 3 bases and J by 5 bases, with 10 bases between them. CDR3 length: 14 amino acids. The CDR3 DNA reads TGTGCCAGCAGCTTCGACAGGAAGAATGAAAAACTGTTTTTT. Translation gives CASSFDRKNEKLFF.

This sequence joins TRBV19 and TRBJ1-1; D unclear. The germline V gene encodes CDR1 LNHDA and CDR2 SQIVND (reference sequence). The CDR3 totals 15 residues. Between the trimmed V and J ends, which lost 6 bases and 1 base, there was a span of 15 bases. The DNA of the CDR3 is TGTGCCAGTAGCAAAAGGACCGACTCGAACACTGAAGCTTTCTTT. As protein: CASSKRTDSNTEAFF.

This sequence joins TRBV18 and TRBJ2-5; maybe TRBD2 (6 bases). V was trimmed by 4 bases and J by 1 base, leaving 10 bases between them. Per germline, CDR1 KGHSH and CDR2 LQKENI. CDR3 length: 14 amino acids. CDR3 protein: CASSLYSGQETQYF. For the CDR3, the DNA is TGTGCCAGCTCACTCTATAGCGGCCAAGAGACCCAGTACTTC.

This clone has only one observation. V and J are TRBV5-1 and TRBJ2-5; D unclear. Trimming left V 0 bases short and J 5 bases short, with 14 bases between. The CDR3 loop spans 15 amino acids. The germline CDR1 and CDR2 sequences are SGHRS and YFSETQ. The CDR3 loop reads CASSLVPGVAETQYF. CDR3 DNA: TGCGCCAGCAGCTTGGTGCCTGGGGTGGCGGAGACCCAGTACTTC.

The chain has TRBV5-5 and TRBJ2-7; D not resolved. This CDR3 comprises 13 residues. Deletions cut 3 bases from V and 4 bases from J, with 11 bases between. CDR1 is SGHKS and CDR2 is YYEKEE in the germline V gene (reference sequence). CDR3 residues: CASSSYPLYEQYF. The DNA for the CDR3 is TGTGCCAGCAGCTCCTACCCCTTGTACGAGCAGTACTTC.

The chain carries TRBV23-1 and TRBJ1-5; D perhaps matches TRBD1 (6 bases). TRBV23-1 is annotated as an ORF whose role is uncertain. V lost 3 bases and J lost 7, with 10 bases in between. The CDR3 is 13 residues long. CDR3 bases: TGCGCCAGCAGTCACCCACAGGGACAGCCCCAGCATTTT. Translated, it gives CASSHPQGQPQHF.

This chain joins TRBV7-2 and TRBJ2-1; 12 positions match TRBD2. Germline V gene data show CDR1 as SGHTA and CDR2 as FQGNSA. With 5 bases clipped from V and 6 bases from J, the junction kept 2 bases outside the gene matches. This CDR3 is 14 amino acids long. The CDR3 bases are TGTGCCAGCAGCCGGACTAGCGGGATCAATGAGCAGTTCTTC. This translates into CASSRTSGINEQFF.

Written as DNA, the CDR3 is TGTGCCAGCATTTCCCCCCCCCTCGTGCGGTCCTACGAGCAGTACTTC. It translates to CASISPPLVRSYEQYF. The chain has TRBV27 and TRBJ2-7; D gene ambiguous. CDR1 MNHEY and CDR2 SMNVEV come from the germline V gene (reference sequence). Trimming removed 7 bases at V and 1 base at J, with 20 bases between. CDR3 length: 16 residues.

The chain joins TRBV4-1 to TRBJ1-2, with D tentatively TRBD1 (5 bases). From germline, CDR1 is MGHRA and CDR2 YSYEKL. With 0 bases removed from V and 2 bases from J, the gap between germline ends came to 7 bases. This CDR3 comprises 14 residues. CDR3 sequence: CASSQDEGNYGYTF. Here the CDR3 DNA reads TGCGCCAGCAGCCAAGACGAGGGGAACTATGGCTACACCTTC.

This clone showed up just once. The chain employs TRBV6-1 and TRBJ2-1, with TRBD1 matching over 7 bases. Trimming at V came to 5 bases and at J to 4 bases, leaving 2 bases not matched to a gene. This CDR3 has 13 residues. The germline V gene encodes CDR1 MNHNS and CDR2 SASEGT. CDR3 loop: CASSKTGYNEQFF. CDR3 sequence (DNA): TGTGCCAGCAGTAAGACAGGGTACAATGAGCAGTTCTTC.

The rearrangement uses TRBV9 and TRBJ1-4; 8 bases align to TRBD1. CDR3 length equals 16 residues. V gave up 0 bases and J gave up 8 bases; unmatched junction bases: 9. Germline assignment: CDR1 SGDLS and CDR2 YYNGEE. CDR3 bases: TGTGCCAGCAGCGTAGCTACAGGACAGGGTTCGGAAAAACTGTTTTTT. Amino acids: CASSVATGQGSEKLFF.

This clone was seen only a few times. CDR3: CASSFDGSYEQYF. The CDR3 DNA reads TGTGCCAGCAGCTTCGACGGGTCCTACGAGCAGTACTTC. The rearrangement links TRBV7-9 to TRBJ2-7, with no clear D. Per germline, CDR1 SEHNR and CDR2 FQNEAQ (reference sequence). CDR3 length: 13 residues. Trimming cost V 3 bases and J 1 base, with 7 bases left between them.

As to this clone: At the DNA level, this CDR3 is encoded by other sequences in the same sample as well. The chain links TRBV29-1 to TRBJ2-7, with D possibly TRBD2 on 7 matching bases. V was shortened by 4 bases and J by 1 base, with 11 bases between the two germline ends. The CDR3 spans 13 residues. CDR1 and CDR2 (germline): SQVTM, ANQGSEA. The CDR3 region is CSVAGGRSYEQYF. CDR3 nucleotide sequence: TGCAGCGTTGCGGGGGGCCGATCCTACGAGCAGTACTTC.

This chain joins TRBV4-1 and TRBJ2-3; 8 bases fit TRBD2. The CDR3 contains 15 residues. Germline trimming cut 2 bases from V and 4 bases from J; bases unmatched to any gene: 5. CDR1 is MGHRA and CDR2 is YSYEKL in the germline V gene. The CDR3 nucleotides are TGCGCCAGCAGCCAATATAGCGGGAAACCAGATACGCAGTATTTT. It is translated as CASSQYSGKPDTQYF.

Only a few counts were recorded for this clone. The V and J genes are TRBV18 and TRBJ2-1; 10 nucleotides agree with TRBD2. Trimming took 1 base from V and 5 from J; bases not matched to a gene: 2. CDR1 is KGHSH and CDR2 is LQKENI in the germline V gene. The CDR3 is 15 residues long. The CDR3 region is CASSPRAGGNNEQFF. The CDR3 DNA is TGTGCCAGCTCACCACGAGCGGGAGGGAACAATGAGCAGTTCTTC.

The gene calls are TRBV13 and TRBJ1-2; 10 bases are shared with TRBD1. Looked up from germline, CDR1 is PRHDT and CDR2 is FYEKMQ (reference sequence). This CDR3 region has 14 residues. Germline trimming cut 3 bases from V and 6 bases from J; bases unmatched to any gene: 4. The CDR3 coding sequence is TGTGCCAGCAGCTTCGCCGGGACAGGGGATGGCTACACCTTC. This sequence encodes CASSFAGTGDGYTF.

The chain links TRBV10-3 to TRBJ2-3, with a weak D call TRBD2 (7 bases). Germline lookup yields CDR1 ENHRY and CDR2 SYGVKD. Trimming pared 3 bases from V and 10 bases from J, leaving 11 bases between. The CDR3 consists of 12 residues. The CDR3 coding sequence is TGTGCCATCAGTGATCGGGGGGCCCCGCAGTATTTT. It encodes CAISDRGAPQYF.

This sequence joins TRBV7-9 and TRBJ2-7, with 7 bases aligning to TRBD1. The CDR3 spans 15 residues. CDR1 is SEHNR, CDR2 FQNEAQ, per germline (reference sequence). V lost 3 bases, J lost 3 bases, and 8 bases stayed unmatched. CDR3 sequence (DNA): TGTGCCAGCAGCTTCTCAAGGGACAGTATCTACGAGCAGTACTTC. This translates into CASSFSRDSIYEQYF.